This TCR beta chain was captured by sequencing in a study of blood T cells in healthy people across ages. Across the study: Capturing about one barcoded beta molecule per two T cells was achieved by template switching.

Only a few counts were recorded for this clonotype. As yet, its antigen is unknown. V was cut by 6 bases and J by 1 base, with 6 bases left in between. CDR3 length equals 11 residues. Germline V gene sequence: CDR1 SQVTM, CDR2 ANQGSEA. Study-level points and caveats: Expanded clonotype changes were possibly confounded by unknown donor CMV status.

Primed by a sample-barcoded 5' primer and a J-beta primer mix, a second PCR proceeded for roughly 6 to 12 cycles. Every molecule of cDNA carried a tag from a template-switch adaptor with 12 random nucleotides. TCRdb passed the 5' RACE reads through MiXCR, listing each CDR3 protein once. The table shows under 2,000,000 distinct CDR3 sequences, with 49% occurring only once. Each sample gave at least 6 million isolated PBMCs. The specimen sequenced was blood. This sequence joins TRBV29-1 and TRBJ1-1, with no clear D. The clonotype comes from a middle-aged woman in good health. This CDR3 reads CSVPRNTEAFF. The CDR3, as DNA: TGCAGCGTCCCCAGGAACACTGAAGCTTTCTTT. The variable domain in full, with the rest retrieved from reference TRBV29-1 and TRBJ1-1, is SAVISQKPSRDICQRGTSLTIQCQVDSQVTMMFWYRQQPGQSLTLIATANQGSEATYESGFVIDKFPISRPNLTFSTLTVSNMSPEDSSIYLCSVPRNTEAFFGQGTRLTVV.